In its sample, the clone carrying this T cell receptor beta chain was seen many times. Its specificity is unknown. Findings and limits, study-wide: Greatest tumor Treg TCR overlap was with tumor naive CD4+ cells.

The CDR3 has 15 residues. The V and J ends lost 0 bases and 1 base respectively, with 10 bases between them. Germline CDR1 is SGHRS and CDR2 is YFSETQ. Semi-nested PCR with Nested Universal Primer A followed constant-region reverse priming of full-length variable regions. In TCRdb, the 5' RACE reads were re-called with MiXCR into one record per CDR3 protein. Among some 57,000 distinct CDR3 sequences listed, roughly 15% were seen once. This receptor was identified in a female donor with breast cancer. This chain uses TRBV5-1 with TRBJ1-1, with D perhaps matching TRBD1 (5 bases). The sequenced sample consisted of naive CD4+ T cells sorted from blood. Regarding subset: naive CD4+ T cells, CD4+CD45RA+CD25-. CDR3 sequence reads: CASSLAGAQNTEAFF. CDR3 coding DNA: TGCGCCAGCAGCTTGGCCGGGGCTCAGAACACTGAAGCTTTCTTT.